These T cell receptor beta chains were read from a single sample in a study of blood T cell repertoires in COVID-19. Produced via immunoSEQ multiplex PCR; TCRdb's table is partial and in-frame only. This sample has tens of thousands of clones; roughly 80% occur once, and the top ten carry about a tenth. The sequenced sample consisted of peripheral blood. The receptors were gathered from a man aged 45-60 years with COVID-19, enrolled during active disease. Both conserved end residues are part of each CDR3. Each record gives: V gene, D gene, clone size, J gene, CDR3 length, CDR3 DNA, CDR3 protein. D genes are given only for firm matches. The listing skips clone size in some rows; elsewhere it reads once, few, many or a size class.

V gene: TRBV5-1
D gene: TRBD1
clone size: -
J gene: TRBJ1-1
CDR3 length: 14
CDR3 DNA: TGCGCCAGCAGCCTTAGGACAGGGGGGACTGAAGCTTTCTTT
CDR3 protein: CASSLRTGGTEAFF

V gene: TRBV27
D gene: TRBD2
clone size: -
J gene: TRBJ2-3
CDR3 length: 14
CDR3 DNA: TGTGCCAGCAGTTTAACTAGCGGGAGTCCACTGCAGTATTTT
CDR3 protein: CASSLTSGSPLQYF

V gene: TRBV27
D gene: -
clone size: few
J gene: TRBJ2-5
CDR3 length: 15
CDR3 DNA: TGTGCCAGCACCCCGGTTGCGGGCAGGCAAGAGACCCAGTACTTC
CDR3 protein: CASTPVAGRQETQYF

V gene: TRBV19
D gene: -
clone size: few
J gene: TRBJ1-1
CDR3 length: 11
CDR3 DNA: TGTGCCTCCCGGGAGAACACTGAAGCTTTCTTT
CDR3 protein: CASRENTEAFF

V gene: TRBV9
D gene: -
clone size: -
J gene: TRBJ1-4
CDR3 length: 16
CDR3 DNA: TGTGCCAGCAGCGTAGGAACAGCCGCAACTAATGAAAAACTGTTTTTT
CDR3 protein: CASSVGTAATNEKLFF

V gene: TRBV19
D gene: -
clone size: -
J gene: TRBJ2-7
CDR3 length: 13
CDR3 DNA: TGTGCCAGTAGTAGCCGGGACAACTACGAGCAGTACTTC
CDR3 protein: CASSSRDNYEQYF

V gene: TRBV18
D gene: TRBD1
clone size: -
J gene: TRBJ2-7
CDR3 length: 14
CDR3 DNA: TGTGCCAGCTCACAGGGACAGGTTCTCTACGAGCAGTACTTC
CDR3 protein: CASSQGQVLYEQYF

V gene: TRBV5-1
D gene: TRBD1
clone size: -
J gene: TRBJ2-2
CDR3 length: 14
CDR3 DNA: TGCGCCAGCAGCTCCGGGACAGGGGGCGTTGAGCTGTTTTTT
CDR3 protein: CASSSGTGGVELFF

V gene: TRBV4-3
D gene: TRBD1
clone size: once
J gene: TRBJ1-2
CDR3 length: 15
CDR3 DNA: TGCGCCAGCAGCCAAGTCGGACAGGGCCTTTATGGCTACACCTTC
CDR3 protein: CASSQVGQGLYGYTF

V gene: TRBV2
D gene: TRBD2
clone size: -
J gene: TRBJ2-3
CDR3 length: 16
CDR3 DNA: TGTGCCAGCAGTGAAGCCGAGCGGGGTAGCACAGATACGCAGTATTTT
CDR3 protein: CASSEAERGSTDTQYF

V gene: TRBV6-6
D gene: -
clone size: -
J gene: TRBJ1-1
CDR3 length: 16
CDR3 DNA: TGTGCCAGCAGTTCCGGGACATTCGGGATGAACACTGAAGCTTTCTTT
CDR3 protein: CASSSGTFGMNTEAFF

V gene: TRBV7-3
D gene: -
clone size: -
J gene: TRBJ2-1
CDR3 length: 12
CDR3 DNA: TGTGCCAGCAGCTTAAATCGGGGTGAGCAGTTCTTC
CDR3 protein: CASSLNRGEQFF

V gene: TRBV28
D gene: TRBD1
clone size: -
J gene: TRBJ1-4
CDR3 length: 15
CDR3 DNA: TGTGCCAGCAGATTGGGGGGACAGGGGAATGAAAAACTGTTTTTT
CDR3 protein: CASRLGGQGNEKLFF

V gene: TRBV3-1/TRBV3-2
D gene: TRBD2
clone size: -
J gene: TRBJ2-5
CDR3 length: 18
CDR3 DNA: TGTGCCAGCAGCCAAGGACTCCCTCGCGGGAGGGCCGGGGAGACCCAGTACTTC
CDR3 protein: CASSQGLPRGRAGETQYF

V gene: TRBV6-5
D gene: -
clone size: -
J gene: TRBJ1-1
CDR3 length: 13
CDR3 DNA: TGTGCCAGCAGTCGGGAGTTTAACACTGAAGCTTTCTTT
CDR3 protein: CASSREFNTEAFF

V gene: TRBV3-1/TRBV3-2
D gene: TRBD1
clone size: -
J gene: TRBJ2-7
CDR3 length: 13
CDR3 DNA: TGTGCCAGCAGTCCCAGGGGGACCTACGAGCAGTACTTC
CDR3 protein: CASSPRGTYEQYF

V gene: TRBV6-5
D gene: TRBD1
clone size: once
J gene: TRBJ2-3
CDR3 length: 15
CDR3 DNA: TGTGCCAGCAGTTACTCGGGACAGGGCACAGATACGCAGTATTTT
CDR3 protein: CASSYSGQGTDTQYF

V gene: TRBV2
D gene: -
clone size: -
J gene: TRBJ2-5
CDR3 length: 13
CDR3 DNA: TGTGCCAGCAGTATGCAGGGTCAAGAGACCCAGTACTTC
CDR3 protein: CASSMQGQETQYF

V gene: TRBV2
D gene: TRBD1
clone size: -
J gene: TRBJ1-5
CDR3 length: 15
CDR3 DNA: TGTGCCAGCAGCGCAGAGGGGGCGTACGATCAGCCCCAGCATTTT
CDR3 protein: CASSAEGAYDQPQHF